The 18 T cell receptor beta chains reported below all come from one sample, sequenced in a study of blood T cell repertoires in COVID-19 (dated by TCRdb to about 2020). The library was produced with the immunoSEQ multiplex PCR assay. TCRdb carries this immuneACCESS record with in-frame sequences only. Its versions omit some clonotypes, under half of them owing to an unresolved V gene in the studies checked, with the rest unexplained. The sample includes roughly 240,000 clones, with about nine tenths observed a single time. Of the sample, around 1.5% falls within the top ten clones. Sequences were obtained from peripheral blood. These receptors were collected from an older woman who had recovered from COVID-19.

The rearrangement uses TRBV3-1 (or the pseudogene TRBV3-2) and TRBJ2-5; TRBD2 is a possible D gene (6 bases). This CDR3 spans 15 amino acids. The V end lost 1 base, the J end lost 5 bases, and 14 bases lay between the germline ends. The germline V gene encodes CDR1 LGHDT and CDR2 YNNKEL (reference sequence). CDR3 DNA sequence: TGTGCCAGCAGCCAAGCGTTTCGGGGGAGCGAGACCCAGTACTTC. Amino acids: CASSQAFRGSETQYF.

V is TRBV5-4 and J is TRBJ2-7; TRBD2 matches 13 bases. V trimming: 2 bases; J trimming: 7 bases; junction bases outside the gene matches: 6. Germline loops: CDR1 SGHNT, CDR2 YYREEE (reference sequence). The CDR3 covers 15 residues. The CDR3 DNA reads TGTGCCAGCAGCTTACTAGCGGGGGGGCCGGGAGAGCAGTACTTC. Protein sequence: CASSLLAGGPGEQYF.

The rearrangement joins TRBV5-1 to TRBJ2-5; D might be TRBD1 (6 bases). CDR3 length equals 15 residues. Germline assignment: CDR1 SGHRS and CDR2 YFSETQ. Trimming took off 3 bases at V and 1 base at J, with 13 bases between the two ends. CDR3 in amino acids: CASSSTGSRQETQYF. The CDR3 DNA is TGCGCCAGCAGCTCCACAGGGTCCCGCCAAGAGACCCAGTACTTC.

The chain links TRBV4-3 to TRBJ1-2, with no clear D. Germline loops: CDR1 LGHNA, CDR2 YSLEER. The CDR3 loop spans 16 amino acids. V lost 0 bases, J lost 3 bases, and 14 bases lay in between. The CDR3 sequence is CASSQDLGSPDYGYTF. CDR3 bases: TGCGCCAGCAGCCAAGACTTGGGCAGTCCGGACTATGGCTACACCTTC.

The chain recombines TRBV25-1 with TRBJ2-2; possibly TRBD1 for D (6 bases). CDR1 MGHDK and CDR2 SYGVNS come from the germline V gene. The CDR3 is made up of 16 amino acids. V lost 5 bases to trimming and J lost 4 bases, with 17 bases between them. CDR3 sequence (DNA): TGTGCCAGCAGTTCAGTGTGGGGGCGCGGCACCGGGGAGCTGTTTTTT. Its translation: CASSSVWGRGTGELFF.

CDR3 protein: CASSRELAGGGETQYF. The CDR3 DNA reads TGTGCCAGCTCACGGGAGCTAGCAGGAGGAGGAGAGACCCAGTACTTC. V is TRBV18 and J is TRBJ2-5; D is possibly TRBD2 (5 bases). V gave up 4 bases and J gave up 4 bases, with 19 bases separating them. Germline CDR1 reads KGHSH; CDR2 reads LQKENI. CDR3 length equals 16 residues.

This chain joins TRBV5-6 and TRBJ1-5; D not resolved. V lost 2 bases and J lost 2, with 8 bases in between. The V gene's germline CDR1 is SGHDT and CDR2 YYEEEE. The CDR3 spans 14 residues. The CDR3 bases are TGTGCCAGCAGCTTTGGCAGTCGCAATCAGCCCCAGCATTTT. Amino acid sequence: CASSFGSRNQPQHF.

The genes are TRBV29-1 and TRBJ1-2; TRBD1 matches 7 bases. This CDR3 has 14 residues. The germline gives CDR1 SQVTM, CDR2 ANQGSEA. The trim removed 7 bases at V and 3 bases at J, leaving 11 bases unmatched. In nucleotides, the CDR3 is TGCAGCGATGGCATTGGCGGGACAGACTATGGCTACACCTTC. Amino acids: CSDGIGGTDYGYTF.

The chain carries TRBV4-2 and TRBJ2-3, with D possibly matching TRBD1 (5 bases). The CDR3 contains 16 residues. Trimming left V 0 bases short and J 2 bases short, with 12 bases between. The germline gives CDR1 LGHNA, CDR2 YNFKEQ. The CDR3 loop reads CASSQESRRDTDTQYF. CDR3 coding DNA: TGTGCCAGCAGCCAAGAAAGTCGCAGGGACACAGATACGCAGTATTTT.

As DNA, the CDR3 is TGTGCCAGCAGTTCAACGGGACTAAGCGGAACTGAGCAGTTCTTC. Its translation is CASSSTGLSGTEQFF. The chain combines TRBV7-3 with TRBJ2-1; 7 bases align to TRBD2. Germline V gives CDR1 SGHTA, CDR2 FQGTGA. This CDR3 comprises 15 residues. V lost 6 bases, J lost 9 bases, and 14 bases stayed unmatched.

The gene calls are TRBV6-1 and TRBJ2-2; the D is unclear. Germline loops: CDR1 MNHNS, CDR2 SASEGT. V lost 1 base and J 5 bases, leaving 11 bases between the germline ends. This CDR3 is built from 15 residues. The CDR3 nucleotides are TGTGCCAGCAGTGAAGTGTGGGCTGGGACCGGGGAGCTGTTTTTT. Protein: CASSEVWAGTGELFF.

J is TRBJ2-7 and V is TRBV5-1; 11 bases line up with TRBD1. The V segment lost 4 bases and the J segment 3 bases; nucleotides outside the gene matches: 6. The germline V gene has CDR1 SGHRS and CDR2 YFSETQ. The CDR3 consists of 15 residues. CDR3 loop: CASSLTGTGGYEQYF. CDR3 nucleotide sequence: TGCGCCAGCAGCCTCACCGGGACAGGGGGCTACGAGCAGTACTTC.

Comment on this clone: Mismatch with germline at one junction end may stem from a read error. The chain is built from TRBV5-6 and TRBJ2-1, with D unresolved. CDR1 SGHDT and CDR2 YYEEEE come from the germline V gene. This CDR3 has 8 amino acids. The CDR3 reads CASSPRVF. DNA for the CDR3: TGTGCCAGCAGCCCCCGGGTCTTC.

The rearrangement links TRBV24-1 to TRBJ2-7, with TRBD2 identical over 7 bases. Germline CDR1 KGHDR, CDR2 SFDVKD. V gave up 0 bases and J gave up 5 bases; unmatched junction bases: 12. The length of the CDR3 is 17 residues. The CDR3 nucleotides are TGTGCCACCAGTGATTTGGGGGCGGGGGAGCCGCGGGACGAGCAGTACTTC. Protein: CATSDLGAGEPRDEQYF.

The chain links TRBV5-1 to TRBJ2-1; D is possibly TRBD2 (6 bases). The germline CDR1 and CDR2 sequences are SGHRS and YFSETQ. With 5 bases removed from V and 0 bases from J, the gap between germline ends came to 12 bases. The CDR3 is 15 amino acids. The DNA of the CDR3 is TGCGCCAGCAGTTTTGGGGGGAGCTCCTACAATGAGCAGTTCTTC. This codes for CASSFGGSSYNEQFF.

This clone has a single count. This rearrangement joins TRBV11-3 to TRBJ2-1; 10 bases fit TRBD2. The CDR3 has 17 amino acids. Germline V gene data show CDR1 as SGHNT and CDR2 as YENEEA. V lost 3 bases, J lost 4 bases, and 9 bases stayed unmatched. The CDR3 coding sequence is TGTGCCAGCAGCTTTCTAAGCGGGGGGGCGTCGTACAATGAGCAGTTCTTC. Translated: CASSFLSGGASYNEQFF.

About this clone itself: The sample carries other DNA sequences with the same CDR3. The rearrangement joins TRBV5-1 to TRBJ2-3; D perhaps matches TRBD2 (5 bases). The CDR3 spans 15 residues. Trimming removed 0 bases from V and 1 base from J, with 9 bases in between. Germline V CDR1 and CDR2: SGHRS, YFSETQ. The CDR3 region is CASSLVGGGTDTQYF. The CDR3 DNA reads TGCGCCAGCAGCTTGGTCGGAGGAGGCACAGATACGCAGTATTTT.

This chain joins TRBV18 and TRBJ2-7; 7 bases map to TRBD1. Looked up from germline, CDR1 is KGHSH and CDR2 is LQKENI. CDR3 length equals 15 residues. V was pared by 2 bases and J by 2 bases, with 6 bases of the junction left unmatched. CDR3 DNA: TGTGCCAGCTCACCAGGTCAGGGGGAGACCTACGAGCAGTACTTC. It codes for CASSPGQGETYEQYF.